A selection of T cell receptor beta chains follows, all from one sample in a study of CD8 T cells in ankylosing spondylitis. From the 5' RACE reads, TCRdb called clonotypes with MiXCR, one entry per CDR3 protein. Altogether around 130,000 distinct CDR3 sequences are present, around 9% being singletons, with the ten largest covering approximately 3.4%. Source material: blood, either unsorted or a sorted T cell fraction (not recorded which). Every receptor here comes from a male donor with ankylosing spondylitis or in good health (not recorded which). The CDR3 runs from the conserved cysteine through the conserved F or W. The D gene is left open where the match is weak. The listing skips clone size in some rows; elsewhere it reads once, few, many or a size class.

>many|.|14|TRBV12-3/TRBV12-4|TRBJ1-1
TGTGCCAGCATCTTAGGGGGGTTCGGCACTGAAGCTTTCTTT
CASILGGFGTEAFF
>few|.|15|TRBV5-5|TRBJ1-5
TGTGCCAGCAGCGAGAGGTTGGGAGTCAATCAGCCCCAGCATTTT
CASSERLGVNQPQHF
>many|TRBD1|16|TRBV12-3/TRBV12-4|TRBJ1-5
TGTGCCAGCAGCCAAGGACAGGTTGGTAGCAATCAGCCCCAGCATTTT
CASSQGQVGSNQPQHF
>many|.|15|TRBV20-1|TRBJ1-4
TGCAGTGCCCGACAGTCCCGGCGTCCTAATGAAAAACTGTTTTTT
CSARQSRRPNEKLFF
>many|TRBD1|14|TRBV7-2|TRBJ2-7
TGTGCCAGCAGCAGGCTTCAGGGGGTGTACGAGCAGTACTTC
CASSRLQGVYEQYF
>many|.|15|TRBV12-3/TRBV12-4|TRBJ2-6
TGTGCCAGCAGTAAACAGGGCCCTGGGGCCAACGTCCTGACTTTC
CASSKQGPGANVLTF
>many|.|14|TRBV10-3|TRBJ2-7
TGTGCCATCAGTGACTTAGGGGCCGAATTGGGGCAGTACTTC
CAISDLGAELGQYF
>.|.|14|TRBV7-2|TRBJ2-1
TGTGCCAGCAGCCCCACCAGATCGTCCAATGAGCAGTTCTTC
CASSPTRSSNEQFF
>many|TRBD2|14|TRBV18|TRBJ2-1
TGTGCCAGCTCACCAGGACTAGCGGGAGGGTTGGAGTTCTTC
CASSPGLAGGLEFF
>many|TRBD1|14|TRBV4-3|TRBJ2-5
TGCGCCAGCAGCCAAGGACAGGGTTCAGAGACCCAGTACTTC
CASSQGQGSETQYF
>many|TRBD1|13|TRBV5-1|TRBJ2-7
TGCGCCAGCAACCCGGGACAGAACTACGAGCAGTACTTC
CASNPGQNYEQYF
>.|.|18|TRBV19|TRBJ2-6
TGTGCCAGTAGTAGGCGGGCAGAATATTTCTCTGGGGCCAACGTCCTGACTTTC
CASSRRAEYFSGANVLTF
>many|TRBD1|17|TRBV12-3/TRBV12-4|TRBJ2-6
TGTGCCAGCAGCCCGGGACAGGGATACTCTGGGGCCAACGTCCTGACTTTC
CASSPGQGYSGANVLTF
>many|.|12|TRBV9|TRBJ2-1
TGTGCCAGCAGCAAACGGGGAAATGAGCAGTTCTTC
CASSKRGNEQFF
>.|.|18|TRBV12-3/TRBV12-4|TRBJ2-6
TGTGCCAGCAGGCAATGGGGAACAGGGAACTCTGGGGCCAACGTCCTGACTTTC
CASRQWGTGNSGANVLTF
>many|TRBD1|13|TRBV29-1|TRBJ2-5
TGCAGCGCCCTTGAAGTACAGGGGGAGACCCAGTACTTC
CSALEVQGETQYF
>few|.|10|TRBV20-1|TRBJ2-2
TGCAGTGCCCCGGACCGGGAGCTGTTTTTT
CSAPDRELFF
>.|TRBD2|16|TRBV4-2|TRBJ2-1
TGTGCCAGCAGCCCGAGCGGGAGGGCCGAAGTGAATGAGCAGTTCTTC
CASSPSGRAEVNEQFF
>many|.|12|TRBV29-1|TRBJ2-1
TGCAGCGTTGACAGCTCCTACAATGAGCAGTTCTTC
CSVDSSYNEQFF
>many|TRBD1|15|TRBV6-2/TRBV6-3|TRBJ2-2
TGTGCCAGCAGGGCAACAGGGGGGAGCTCCGGGGAGCTGTTTTTT
CASRATGGSSGELFF
>many|TRBD2|15|TRBV15|TRBJ2-7
TGTGCCACCAGCAGTTTAGCGGGAGGGCCTTACGAGCAGTACTTC
CATSSLAGGPYEQYF
>few|.|15|TRBV24-1|TRBJ2-3
TGTGCCACCAGTGTTCCGGGTTCGGGCACAGATACGCAGTATTTT
CATSVPGSGTDTQYF
>.|.|16|TRBV28|TRBJ1-5
TGTGCCAGCAGACCTTTAGGGATGAAGGGCAATCAGCCCCAGCATTTT
CASRPLGMKGNQPQHF
>many|.|12|TRBV2|TRBJ2-5
TGTGCCGTCTGGACAGCCCAAGAGACCCAGTACTTC
CAVWTAQETQYF
>many|.|12|TRBV15|TRBJ1-2
TGTGCCACCAGCGGTTTAGGCTATGGCTACACCTTC
CATSGLGYGYTF
>many|.|11|TRBV12-3/TRBV12-4|TRBJ2-7
TGTGCCAGCAGTCGTGGGAGGGAGCAGTACTTC
CASSRGREQYF
>many|TRBD2|16|TRBV5-1|TRBJ2-2
TGCGCCAGCAGCTTGAGAGGGAGGGCGGACACCGGGGAGCTGTTTTTT
CASSLRGRADTGELFF
>many|.|16|TRBV5-1|TRBJ2-3
TGCGCCAGCAGCTTGGCGCCAGGGGCGGTGCACAATACGCAGTATTTT
CASSLAPGAVHNTQYF
>.|TRBD2|13|TRBV25-1|TRBJ2-7
TGTGCCAGCAGCCCCGGACTAGCGGGAGAGCAGTACTTC
CASSPGLAGEQYF